This paragraph reports one TCR beta chain. The target of this receptor is not known. Base quality data are lacking; no much larger clone is found one base away. The CDR3 regions of human TCRbeta chains were analyzed by immunosequencing. The authors processed their data as follows. Repertoire TCRs were checked for matches against a reference library of SARS-CoV-2-specific TCRs that had been generated using the MIRA antigen-specificity platform. Breadth was defined as the fraction of unique TCRs that were SARS-CoV-2-associated, and depth was defined as the fraction of total T cells that were SARS-CoV-2-associated. Using the MIRA data, every spike-specific TCR was mapped to the spike region that the TCR reacted to and assigned to either a CD4 or a CD8 class. Log10-transformed breadth and depth values were compared by one-way ANOVA with Sidak's multiple comparisons tests. As stored in TCRdb, this immuneACCESS dataset retains in-frame rearrangements with V and J assigned. A fraction of the clones does not appear; measured against another copy, unresolved V genes explain less than half of the discrepancy, and the remainder lacks a known reason. The V and J calls and clone size are taken from that table; D and trimming were inferred from the DNA. The sample table holds 150,000 to 200,000 clones, of which 85% to 95% were seen once. The ten largest clones add up to about 4% of the sample.

This sample stems from a study of T cell responses to AZD1222 COVID-19 vaccine (dated by TCRdb to the early 2020s). As for the study more broadly: Because spike-specific TCR depth and breadth did not differ between the two schedules, AZD1222 recipients who got a second dose at roughly 4 weeks were pooled with those who got a second dose at roughly 12 weeks. TCR sequencing covered roughly 230 trial participants: roughly 200 given two doses of AZD1222 and about 26 given two doses of MenACWY control vaccine. Enrollment into the trials was organized by age into subgroups of 18-55, 56-69 and 70-plus years, and those subgroups contained roughly 140, 27 and 60 TCR-sequenced participants, respectively.

Results the study describes overall, beyond this receptor: Participants were mostly white British and included more females than males, and it was suggested by the authors that clonal diversity may have been underestimated. Conclusions about previously exposed vaccinees were limited because only six AZD1222 recipients were SARS-CoV-2 seropositive at baseline. Vaccine-associated CD4 TCRs spanned the whole spike protein, with dominant responses in regions 160-218 and 743-854. No day 14 peak-response samples were available, so repertoires were characterized only after the peak T cell response. Nearly half of unique spike-specific TCRs reportedly recognized epitopes outside regions mutated in the B.1.351 and B.1.1.7 variants. The 56-69-year group was small, and its depth increase did not reach significance, likely because of low power. Spike-specific TCR breadth and depth rose significantly after two AZD1222 doses compared with day 0 and with MenACWY recipients.

The time point label of this sample denotes: baseline before first vaccination. Vaccinee samples came from UK trials COV001 and COV002, including a single-blind randomized controlled phase 2/3 trial of AZD1222 (ChAdOx1 nCoV-19) in healthy adults. Trial participant PBMC samples were collected at day 0 and day 28 after the second dose for TCRbeta chain sequencing. The CDR1 and CDR2 encoded by the germline V gene are SGHTA and FQGNSA. Trimming costs V 4 bases and J 4 bases, and their ends lie 19 bases apart. From the cysteine up to the phenylalanine, the CDR3 has a length of 16 residues. Only the CDR3 DNA is retained, 48 bases long and in frame from the first base.

This TCR derives from an adult in good health. This material consisted of peripheral blood, taken on day 0 of AZD1222 vaccination. The chain links TRBV7-2 with TRBJ1-2, with a weak D call of TRBD1 (6 bases match). The nucleotides read TGTGCCAGCAGCTCCTCGCCGGCAGGGGTAGGCTATGGCTACACCTTC. Its coded protein is CASSSSPAGVGYGYTF. Here the CDR3 is joined to the reference TRBV7-2 and TRBJ1-2 genes, and the full variable domain is: GAGVSQSPSNKVTEKGKDVELRCDPISGHTALYWYRQSLGQGLEFLIYFQGNSAPDKSGLPSDRFSAERTGGSVSTLTIQRTQQEDSAVYLCASSSSPAGVGYGYTFGSGTRLTVV.